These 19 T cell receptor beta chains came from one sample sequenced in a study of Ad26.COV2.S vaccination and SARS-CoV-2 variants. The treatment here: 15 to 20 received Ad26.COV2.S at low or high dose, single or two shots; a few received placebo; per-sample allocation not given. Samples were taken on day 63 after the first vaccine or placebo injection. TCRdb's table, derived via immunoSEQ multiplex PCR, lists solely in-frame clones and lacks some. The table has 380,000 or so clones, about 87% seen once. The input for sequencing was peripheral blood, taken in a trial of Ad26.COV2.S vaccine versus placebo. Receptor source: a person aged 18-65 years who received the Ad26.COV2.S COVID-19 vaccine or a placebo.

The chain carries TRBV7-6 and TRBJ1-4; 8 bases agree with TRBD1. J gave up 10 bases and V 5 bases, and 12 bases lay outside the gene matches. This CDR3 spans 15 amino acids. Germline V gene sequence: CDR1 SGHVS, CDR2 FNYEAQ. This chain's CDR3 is CASSPRTGRSGKLFF. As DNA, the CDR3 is TGTGCCAGCAGCCCACGGACAGGGAGGAGCGGAAAACTGTTTTTT.

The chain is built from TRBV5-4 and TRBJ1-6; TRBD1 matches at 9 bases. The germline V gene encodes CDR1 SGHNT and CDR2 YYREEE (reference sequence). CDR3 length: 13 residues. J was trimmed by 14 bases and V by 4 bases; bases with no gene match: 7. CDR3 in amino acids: CASSQTGGMALHF. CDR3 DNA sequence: TGTGCCAGCAGCCAGACAGGGGGAATGGCCCTCCACTTT.

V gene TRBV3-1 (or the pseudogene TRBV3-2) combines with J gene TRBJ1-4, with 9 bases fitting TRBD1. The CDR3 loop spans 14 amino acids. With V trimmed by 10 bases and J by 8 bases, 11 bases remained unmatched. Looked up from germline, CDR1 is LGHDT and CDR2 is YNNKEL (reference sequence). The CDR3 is CAIQLTGGLEKLFF. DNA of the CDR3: TGTGCCATCCAGTTGACAGGGGGTTTAGAAAAACTGTTTTTT.

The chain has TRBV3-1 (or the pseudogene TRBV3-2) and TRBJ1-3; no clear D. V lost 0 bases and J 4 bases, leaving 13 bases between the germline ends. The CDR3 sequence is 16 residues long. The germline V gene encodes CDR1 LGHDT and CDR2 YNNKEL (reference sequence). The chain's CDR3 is CASSQELLGPGNTIYF. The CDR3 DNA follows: TGTGCCAGCAGCCAAGAATTGTTAGGGCCCGGAAACACCATATATTTT.

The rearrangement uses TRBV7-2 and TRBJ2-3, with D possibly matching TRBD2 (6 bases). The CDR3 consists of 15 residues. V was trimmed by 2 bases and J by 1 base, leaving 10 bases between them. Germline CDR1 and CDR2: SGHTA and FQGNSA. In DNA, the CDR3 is TGTGCCAGCAGCTTACTGGGGGGTGGCACAGATACGCAGTATTTT. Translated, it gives CASSLLGGGTDTQYF.

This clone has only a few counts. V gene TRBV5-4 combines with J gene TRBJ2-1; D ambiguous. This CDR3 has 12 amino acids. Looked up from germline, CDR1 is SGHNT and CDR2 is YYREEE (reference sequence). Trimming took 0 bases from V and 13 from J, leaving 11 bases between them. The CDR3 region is CASSLEGALQFF. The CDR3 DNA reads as TGTGCCAGCAGCTTGGAAGGAGCACTCCAGTTCTTC.

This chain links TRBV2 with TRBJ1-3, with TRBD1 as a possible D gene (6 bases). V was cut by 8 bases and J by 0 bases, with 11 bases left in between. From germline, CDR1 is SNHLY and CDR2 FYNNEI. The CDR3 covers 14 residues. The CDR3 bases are TGTGCCAGCCCGGACAGTTTCTCTGGAAACACCATATATTTT. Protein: CASPDSFSGNTIYF.

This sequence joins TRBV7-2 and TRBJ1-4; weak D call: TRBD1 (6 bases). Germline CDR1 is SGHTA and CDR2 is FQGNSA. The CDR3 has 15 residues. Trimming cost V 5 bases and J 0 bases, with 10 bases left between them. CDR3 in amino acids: CASSIQGATNEKLFF. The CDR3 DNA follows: TGTGCCAGCAGCATACAGGGTGCAACTAATGAAAAACTGTTTTTT.

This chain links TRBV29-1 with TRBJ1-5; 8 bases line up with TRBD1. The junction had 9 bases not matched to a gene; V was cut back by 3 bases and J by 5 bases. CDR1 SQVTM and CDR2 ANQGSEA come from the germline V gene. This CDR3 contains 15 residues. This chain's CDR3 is CSVDRTGSDYQPQHF. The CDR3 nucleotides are TGCAGCGTTGACCGGACAGGGTCCGATTATCAGCCCCAGCATTTT.

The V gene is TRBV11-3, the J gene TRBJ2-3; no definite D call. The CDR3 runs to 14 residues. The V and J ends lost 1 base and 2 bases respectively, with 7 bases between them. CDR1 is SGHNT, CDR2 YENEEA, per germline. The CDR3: CASSLGATTDTQYF. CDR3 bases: TGTGCCAGCAGCTTAGGGGCGACCACAGATACGCAGTATTTT.

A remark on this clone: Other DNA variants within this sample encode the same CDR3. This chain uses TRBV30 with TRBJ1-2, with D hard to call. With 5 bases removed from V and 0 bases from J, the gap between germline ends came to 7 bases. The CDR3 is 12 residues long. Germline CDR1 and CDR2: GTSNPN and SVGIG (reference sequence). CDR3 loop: CAWRIPNYGYTF. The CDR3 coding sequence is TGTGCCTGGCGCATTCCTAACTATGGCTACACCTTC.

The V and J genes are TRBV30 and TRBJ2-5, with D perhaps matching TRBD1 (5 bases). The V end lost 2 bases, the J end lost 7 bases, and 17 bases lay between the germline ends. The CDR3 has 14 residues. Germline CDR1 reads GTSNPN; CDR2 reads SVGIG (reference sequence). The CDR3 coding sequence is TGTGCCTGGAGTCAACAGGTGACCGTAGGGACCCAGTACTTC. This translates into CAWSQQVTVGTQYF.

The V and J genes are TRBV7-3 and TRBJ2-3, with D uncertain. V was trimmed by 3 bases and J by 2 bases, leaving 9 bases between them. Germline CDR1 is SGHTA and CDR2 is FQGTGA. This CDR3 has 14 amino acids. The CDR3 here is CASSFSDDTDTQYF. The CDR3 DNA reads TGTGCCAGCAGCTTTTCGGACGACACAGATACGCAGTATTTT.

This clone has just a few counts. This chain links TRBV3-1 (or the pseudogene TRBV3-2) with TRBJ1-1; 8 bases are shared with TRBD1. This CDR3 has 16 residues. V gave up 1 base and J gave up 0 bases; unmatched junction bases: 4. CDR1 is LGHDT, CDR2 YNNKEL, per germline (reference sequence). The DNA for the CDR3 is TGTGCCAGCAGCCAAGTGGGGGACAGGATGAACACTGAAGCTTTCTTT. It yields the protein CASSQVGDRMNTEAFF.

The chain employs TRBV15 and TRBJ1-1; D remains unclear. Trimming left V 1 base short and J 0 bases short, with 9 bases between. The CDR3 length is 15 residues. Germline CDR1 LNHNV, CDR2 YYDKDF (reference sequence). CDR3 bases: TGTGCCACCAGCAGAGGTAATACAATGAACACTGAAGCTTTCTTT. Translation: CATSRGNTMNTEAFF.

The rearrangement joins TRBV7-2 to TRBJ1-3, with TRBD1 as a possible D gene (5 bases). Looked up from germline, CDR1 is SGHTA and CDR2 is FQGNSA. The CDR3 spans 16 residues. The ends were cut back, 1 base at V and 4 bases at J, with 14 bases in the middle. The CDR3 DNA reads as TGTGCCAGCAGCTTAGATCGGGCAGGGTTGGGAAACACCATATATTTT. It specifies CASSLDRAGLGNTIYF.

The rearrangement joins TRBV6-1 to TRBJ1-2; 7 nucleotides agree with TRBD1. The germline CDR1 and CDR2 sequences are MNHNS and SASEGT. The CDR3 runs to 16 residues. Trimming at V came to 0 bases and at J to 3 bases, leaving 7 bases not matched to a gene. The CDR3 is CASSEATGTRDYGYTF. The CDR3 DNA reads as TGTGCCAGCAGTGAAGCGACAGGGACAAGGGACTATGGCTACACCTTC.

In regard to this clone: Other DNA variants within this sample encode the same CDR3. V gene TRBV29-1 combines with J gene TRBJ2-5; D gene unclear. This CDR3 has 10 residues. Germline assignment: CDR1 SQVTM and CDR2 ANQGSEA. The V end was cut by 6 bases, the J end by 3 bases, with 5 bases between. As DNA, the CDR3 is TGCAGCGTGGGTGAAGAGACCCAGTACTTC. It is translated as CSVGEETQYF.

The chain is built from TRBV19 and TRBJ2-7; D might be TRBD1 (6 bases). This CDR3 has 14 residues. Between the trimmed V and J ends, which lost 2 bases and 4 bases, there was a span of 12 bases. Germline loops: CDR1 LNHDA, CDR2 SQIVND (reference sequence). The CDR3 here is CASSISGQMYEQYF. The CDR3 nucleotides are TGTGCCAGTAGTATATCCGGACAGATGTACGAGCAGTACTTC.